What follows are 2 T cell receptor beta chains derived from one specimen sequenced in a study of shared clonotypes between healthy human individuals. TCRdb's table, derived via immunoSEQ multiplex PCR, lists solely in-frame clones and lacks some. This sample has around 1.6 million clones, with approximately 98% found just once. Sequencing was performed on naive CD4+ T cells sorted from blood. Subset here: CD45RA+ positively selected. The source of these receptors is a man aged 30-40 years in good health.

In the case of this clone: The same CDR3 also results from other DNA sequences found in this sample. The chain uses TRBV9 and TRBJ2-2; 10 bases match TRBD2. V lost 0 bases and J lost 5; bases outside the gene matches: 1. This CDR3 is built from 15 residues. Germline CDR1 is SGDLS and CDR2 is YYNGEE. CDR3 loop: CASSVGTSGTGELFF. The CDR3 bases are TGTGCCAGCAGCGTAGGGACTAGCGGTACCGGGGAGCTGTTTTTT.

The V call is TRBV11-3, the J call TRBJ2-7; D is unresolved. Germline CDR1 is SGHNT and CDR2 is YENEEA. The germline V and J ends were trimmed by 5 bases and 6 bases, with 17 bases remaining between them. There are 14 residues in the CDR3. CDR3 region: CASSPSPSSTEQYF. The CDR3 DNA sequence: TGTGCCAGCAGCCCATCCCCTTCCAGTACCGAGCAGTACTTC.